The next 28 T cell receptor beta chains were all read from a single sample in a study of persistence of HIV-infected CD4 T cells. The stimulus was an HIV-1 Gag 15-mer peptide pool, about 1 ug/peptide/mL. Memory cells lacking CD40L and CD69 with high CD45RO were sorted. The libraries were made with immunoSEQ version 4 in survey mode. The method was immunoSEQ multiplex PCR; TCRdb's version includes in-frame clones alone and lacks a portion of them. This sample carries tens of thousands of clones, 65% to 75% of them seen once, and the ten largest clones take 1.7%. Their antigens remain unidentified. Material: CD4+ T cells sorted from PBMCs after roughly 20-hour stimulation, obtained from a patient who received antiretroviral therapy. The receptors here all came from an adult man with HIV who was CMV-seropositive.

CDR3 DNA: TGTGCCAGTAGTATGAGGACAGACAACACAGATACGCAGTATTTT. This translates into CASSMRTDNTDTQYF. The chain links TRBV19 to TRBJ2-3, with D perhaps TRBD1 (6 bases). With 3 bases removed from V and 2 bases from J, the gap between germline ends came to 12 bases. The CDR3 has 15 residues. Germline CDR1 is LNHDA and CDR2 is SQIVND (reference sequence).

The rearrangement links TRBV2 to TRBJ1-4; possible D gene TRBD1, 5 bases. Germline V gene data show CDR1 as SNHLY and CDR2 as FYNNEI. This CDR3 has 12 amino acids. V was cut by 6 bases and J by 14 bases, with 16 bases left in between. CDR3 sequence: CASRPPGGTLFF. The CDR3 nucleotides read TGTGCCAGCAGGCCCCCCGGCGGGACGCTGTTTTTT.

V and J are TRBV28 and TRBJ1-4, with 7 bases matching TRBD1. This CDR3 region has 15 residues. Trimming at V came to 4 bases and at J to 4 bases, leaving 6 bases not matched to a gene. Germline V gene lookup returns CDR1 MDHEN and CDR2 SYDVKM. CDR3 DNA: TGTGCCAGCAGTTCACAGGGGCAGGATAATGAAAAACTGTTTTTT. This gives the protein CASSSQGQDNEKLFF.

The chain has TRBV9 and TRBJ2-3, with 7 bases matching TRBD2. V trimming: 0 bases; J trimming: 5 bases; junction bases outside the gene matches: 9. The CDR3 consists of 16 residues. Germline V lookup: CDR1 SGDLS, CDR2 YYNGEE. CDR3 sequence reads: CASSVAGGTPGDTQYF. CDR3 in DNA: TGTGCCAGCAGCGTAGCGGGGGGTACTCCGGGAGATACGCAGTATTTT.

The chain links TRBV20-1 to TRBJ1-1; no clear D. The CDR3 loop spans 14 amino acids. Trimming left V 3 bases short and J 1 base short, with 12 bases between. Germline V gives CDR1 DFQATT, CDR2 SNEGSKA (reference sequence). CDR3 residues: CSASQRRENTEAFF. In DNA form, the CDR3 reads TGCAGTGCTAGTCAGAGGAGGGAGAACACTGAAGCTTTCTTT.

CDR3 nucleotides: TGTGCCAGCAGCTTGGGGCAGGGGGGACGCGAGCAGTACTTC. This translates into CASSLGQGGREQYF. The chain is built from TRBV7-8 and TRBJ2-7, with D possibly TRBD1 on 7 matching bases. In germline, CDR1 is SGHVS, CDR2 FQNEAQ. V lost 3 bases, J lost 6 bases, and 15 bases lay in between. This CDR3 has 14 amino acids.

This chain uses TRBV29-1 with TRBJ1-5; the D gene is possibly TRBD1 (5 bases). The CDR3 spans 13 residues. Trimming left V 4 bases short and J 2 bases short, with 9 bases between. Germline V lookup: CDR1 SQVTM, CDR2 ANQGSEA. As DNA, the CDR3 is TGCAGCGTTGGAACCAGGGGCAATCAGCCCCAGCATTTT. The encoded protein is CSVGTRGNQPQHF.

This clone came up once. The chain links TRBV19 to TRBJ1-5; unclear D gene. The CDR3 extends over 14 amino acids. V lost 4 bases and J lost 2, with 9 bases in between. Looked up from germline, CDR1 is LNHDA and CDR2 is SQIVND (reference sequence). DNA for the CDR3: TGTGCCAGTAGTAACCCGGGTGGCAATCAGCCCCAGCATTTT. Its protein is CASSNPGGNQPQHF.

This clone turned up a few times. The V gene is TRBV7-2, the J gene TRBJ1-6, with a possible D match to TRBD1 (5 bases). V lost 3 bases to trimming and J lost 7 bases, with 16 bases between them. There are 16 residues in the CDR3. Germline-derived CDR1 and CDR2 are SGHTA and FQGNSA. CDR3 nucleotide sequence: TGTGCCAGCAGCTTGGACACTGGGGGAATCAATTCACCCCTCCACTTT. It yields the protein CASSLDTGGINSPLHF.

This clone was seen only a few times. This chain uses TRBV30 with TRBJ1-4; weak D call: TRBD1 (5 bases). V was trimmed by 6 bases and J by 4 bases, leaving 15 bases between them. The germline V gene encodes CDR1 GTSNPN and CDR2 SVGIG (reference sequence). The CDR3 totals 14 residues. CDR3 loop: CACSEGVVNEKLFF. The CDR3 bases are TGTGCCTGTTCCGAAGGGGTCGTTAATGAAAAACTGTTTTTT.

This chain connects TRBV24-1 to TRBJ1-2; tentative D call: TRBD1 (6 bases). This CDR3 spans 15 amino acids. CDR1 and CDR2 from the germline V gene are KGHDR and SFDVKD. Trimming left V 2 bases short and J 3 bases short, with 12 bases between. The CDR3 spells CATSDSRGGHYGYTF. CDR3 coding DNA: TGTGCCACCAGTGATTCCCGCGGGGGGCACTATGGCTACACCTTC.

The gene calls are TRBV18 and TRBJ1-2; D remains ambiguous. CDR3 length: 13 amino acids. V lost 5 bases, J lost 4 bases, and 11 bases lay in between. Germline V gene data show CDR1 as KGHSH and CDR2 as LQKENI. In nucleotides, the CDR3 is TGTGCCAGCTCAACGGACGGGTTCTATGGCTACACCTTC. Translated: CASSTDGFYGYTF.

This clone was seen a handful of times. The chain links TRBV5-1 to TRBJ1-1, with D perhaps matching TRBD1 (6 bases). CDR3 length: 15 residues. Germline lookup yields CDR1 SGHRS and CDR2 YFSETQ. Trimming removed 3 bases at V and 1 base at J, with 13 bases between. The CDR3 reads CASSSNTGTNTEAFF. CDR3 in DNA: TGCGCCAGCAGCTCCAATACAGGGACGAACACTGAAGCTTTCTTT. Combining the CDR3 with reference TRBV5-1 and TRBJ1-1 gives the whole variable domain KAGVTQTPRYLIKTRGQQVTLSCSPISGHRSVSWYQQTPGQGLQFLFEYFSETQRNKGNFPGRFSGRQFSNSRSEMNVSTLELGDSALYLCASSSNTGTNTEAFFGQGTRLTVV.

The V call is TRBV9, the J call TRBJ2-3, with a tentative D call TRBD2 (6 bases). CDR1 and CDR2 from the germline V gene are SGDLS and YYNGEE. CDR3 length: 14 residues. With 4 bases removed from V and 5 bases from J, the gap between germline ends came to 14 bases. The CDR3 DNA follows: TGTGCCAGCAGCCTTCGGATGGGAGGAGATACGCAGTATTTT. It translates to CASSLRMGGDTQYF.

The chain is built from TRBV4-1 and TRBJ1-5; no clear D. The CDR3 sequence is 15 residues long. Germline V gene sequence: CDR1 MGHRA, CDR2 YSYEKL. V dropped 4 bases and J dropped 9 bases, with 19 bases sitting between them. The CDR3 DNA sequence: TGCGCCAGCAGCCGACAACCCGAGAGCTTTTGGCCCCAGCATTTT. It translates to CASSRQPESFWPQHF.

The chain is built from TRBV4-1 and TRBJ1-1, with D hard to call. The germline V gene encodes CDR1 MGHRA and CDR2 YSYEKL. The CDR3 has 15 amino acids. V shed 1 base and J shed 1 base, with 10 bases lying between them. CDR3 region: CASSQGEGPNTEAFF. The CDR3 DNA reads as TGCGCCAGCAGCCAAGGCGAGGGCCCGAACACTGAAGCTTTCTTT.

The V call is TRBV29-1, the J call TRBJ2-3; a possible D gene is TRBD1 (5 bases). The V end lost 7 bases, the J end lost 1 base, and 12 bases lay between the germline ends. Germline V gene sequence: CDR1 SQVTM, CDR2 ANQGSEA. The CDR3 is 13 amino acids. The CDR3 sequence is CSDKGVGTDTQYF. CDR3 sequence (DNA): TGCAGCGACAAAGGGGTTGGCACAGATACGCAGTATTTT.

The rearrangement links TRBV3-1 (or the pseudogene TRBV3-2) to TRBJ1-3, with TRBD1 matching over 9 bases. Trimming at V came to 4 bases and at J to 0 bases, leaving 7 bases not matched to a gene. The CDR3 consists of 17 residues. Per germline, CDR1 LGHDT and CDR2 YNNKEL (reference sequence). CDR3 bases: TGTGCCAGCAGCCGAATAACAGGGGGCTACTCTGGAAACACCATATATTTT. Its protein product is CASSRITGGYSGNTIYF.

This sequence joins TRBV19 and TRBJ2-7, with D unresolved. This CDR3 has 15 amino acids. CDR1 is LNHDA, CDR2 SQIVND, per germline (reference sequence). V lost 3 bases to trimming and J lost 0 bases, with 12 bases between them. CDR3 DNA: TGTGCCAGTAGTATGAGGCCACAGAGCTCCTACGAGCAGTACTTC. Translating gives CASSMRPQSSYEQYF.

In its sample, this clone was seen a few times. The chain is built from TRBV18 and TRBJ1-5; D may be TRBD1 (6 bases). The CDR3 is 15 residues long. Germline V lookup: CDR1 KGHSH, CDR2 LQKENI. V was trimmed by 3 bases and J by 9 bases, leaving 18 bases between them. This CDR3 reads CASSPSGGQDLPQHF. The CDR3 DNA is TGTGCCAGCTCACCTAGCGGGGGGCAGGATCTGCCCCAGCATTTT.

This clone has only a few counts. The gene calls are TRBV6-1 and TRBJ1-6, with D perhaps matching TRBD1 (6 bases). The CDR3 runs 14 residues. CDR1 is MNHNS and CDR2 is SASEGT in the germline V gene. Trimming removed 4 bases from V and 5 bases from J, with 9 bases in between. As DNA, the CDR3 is TGTGCCAGCAGTGTCCAGGGGAATAATTCACCCCTCCACTTT. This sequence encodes CASSVQGNNSPLHF.

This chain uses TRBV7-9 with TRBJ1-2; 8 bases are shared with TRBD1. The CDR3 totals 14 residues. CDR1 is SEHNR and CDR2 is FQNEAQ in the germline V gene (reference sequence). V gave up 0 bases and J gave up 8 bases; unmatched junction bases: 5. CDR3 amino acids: CASSLAATGEGYTF. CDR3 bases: TGTGCCAGCAGCTTAGCAGCGACAGGGGAAGGCTACACCTTC.

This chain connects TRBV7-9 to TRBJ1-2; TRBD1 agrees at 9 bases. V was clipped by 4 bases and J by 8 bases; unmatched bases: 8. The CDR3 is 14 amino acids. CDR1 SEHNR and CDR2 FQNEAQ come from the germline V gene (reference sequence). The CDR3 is CASSSDTGGWGYTF. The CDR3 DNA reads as TGTGCCAGCAGCTCAGACACAGGGGGCTGGGGCTACACCTTC.

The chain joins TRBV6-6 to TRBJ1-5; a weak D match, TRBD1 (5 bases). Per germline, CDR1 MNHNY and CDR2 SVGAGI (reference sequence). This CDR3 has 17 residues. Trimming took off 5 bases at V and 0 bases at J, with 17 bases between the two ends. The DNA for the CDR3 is TGTGCCAGCAGTCGACTCATGGGACCGAGTAGCAATCAGCCCCAGCATTTT. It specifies CASSRLMGPSSNQPQHF.

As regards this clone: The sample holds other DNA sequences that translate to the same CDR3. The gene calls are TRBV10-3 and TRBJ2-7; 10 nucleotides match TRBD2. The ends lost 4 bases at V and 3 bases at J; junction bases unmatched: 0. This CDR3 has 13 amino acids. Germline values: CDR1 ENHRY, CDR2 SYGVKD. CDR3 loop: CAISGTSGYEQYF. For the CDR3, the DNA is TGTGCCATCAGTGGGACTAGCGGCTACGAGCAGTACTTC.

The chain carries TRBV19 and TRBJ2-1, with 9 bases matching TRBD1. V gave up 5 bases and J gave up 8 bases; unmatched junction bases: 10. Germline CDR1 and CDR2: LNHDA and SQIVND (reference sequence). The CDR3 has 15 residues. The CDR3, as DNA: TGTGCCAGTAGTCTAGGACAGGGGTTTGGCGATGAGCAGTTCTTC. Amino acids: CASSLGQGFGDEQFF.

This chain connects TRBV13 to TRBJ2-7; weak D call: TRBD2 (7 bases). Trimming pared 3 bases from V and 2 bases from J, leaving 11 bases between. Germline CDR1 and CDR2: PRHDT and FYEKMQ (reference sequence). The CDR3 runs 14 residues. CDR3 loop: CASSLGGLTYEQYF. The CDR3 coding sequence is TGTGCCAGCAGCTTGGGGGGGCTAACCTACGAGCAGTACTTC.

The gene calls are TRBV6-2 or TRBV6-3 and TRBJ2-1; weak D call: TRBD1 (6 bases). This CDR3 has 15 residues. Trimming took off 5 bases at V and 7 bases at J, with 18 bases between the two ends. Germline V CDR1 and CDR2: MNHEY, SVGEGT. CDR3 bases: TGTGCCAGCAGTCCCCAGGGGAATGTGAAAAATGAGCAGTTCTTC. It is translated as CASSPQGNVKNEQFF.